The sequence of this T cell receptor beta chain was determined in a study of blood T cell repertoires in COVID-19. This CDR3 is 16 amino acids long. After removal of 1 base from V and 1 base from J, the junction contained 4 bases not matched to a gene. Germline CDR1 reads LGHDT; CDR2 reads YNNKEL (reference sequence). Only in-frame clones appear in the TCRdb table, and some are missing; sequencing was by immunoSEQ multiplex PCR. The data hold roughly 160,000 clones, with over 70% observed a single time. Across fewer than 25 US areas, participants ranged in age from roughly 18 to 95 years. This sequence joins TRBV3-1 (or the pseudogene TRBV3-2) and TRBJ2-1; 7 bases line up with TRBD2. The source material was PBMCs or T cells enriched from blood (not recorded which). This clonotype was sampled from a woman in her fifties or sixties who had recovered from COVID-19. CDR3 coding DNA: TGTGCCAGCAGCCAAGGAGGAGCGGGATCCTACAATGAGCAGTTCTTC. Translating it yields CASSQGGAGSYNEQFF.